Following are 27 T cell receptor beta chains from one sample sequenced in a study of blood T cell repertoires in COVID-19. Repertoires were generated with immunoSEQ multiplex PCR, while TCRdb's copy carries only in-frame clones and drops some. The sample includes nearly 90,000 clones, around 90% of them seen just once. Sequenced: peripheral blood. These receptors all come from a man older than 75 with acute or convalescent COVID-19.

J is TRBJ1-3 and V is TRBV19; D uncertain. The CDR3 runs to 15 residues. The germline V gene encodes CDR1 LNHDA and CDR2 SQIVND (reference sequence). Trimming left V 6 bases short and J 0 bases short, with 12 bases between. CDR3 sequence: CASRYGISSGNTIYF. CDR3 nucleotide sequence: TGTGCCAGTAGGTACGGTATTAGCTCTGGAAACACCATATATTTT.

V and J are TRBV6-2 or TRBV6-3 and TRBJ1-5; a weak D match, TRBD1 (5 bases). Germline loops: CDR1 MNHEY, CDR2 SVGEGT. The V and J ends lost 0 bases and 6 bases respectively, with 15 bases between them. This CDR3 comprises 16 residues. This CDR3 reads CASSYSGGNRGQPQHF. The CDR3 DNA reads TGTGCCAGCAGTTACTCCGGAGGGAATAGGGGTCAGCCCCAGCATTTT.

V usage is TRBV7-6 and J usage is TRBJ1-4, with 8 bases aligning to TRBD1. The V gene end was trimmed by 2 bases and the J gene end by 8 bases; junction bases not matched to a gene: 7. The CDR3 has 15 amino acids. Germline V CDR1 and CDR2: SGHVS, FNYEAQ. The CDR3 is CASSLWTGSNEKLFF. CDR3 DNA: TGTGCCAGCAGCTTATGGACAGGGTCGAACGAAAAACTGTTTTTT.

The gene calls are TRBV7-9 and TRBJ1-6, with D possibly being TRBD1 (5 bases). The ends were cut back, 1 base at V and 9 bases at J, with 10 bases in the middle. The CDR3 is 14 residues long. Germline-derived CDR1 and CDR2 are SEHNR and FQNEAQ (reference sequence). Written as DNA, the CDR3 is TGTGCCAGCAGCTTAGAGGGGAGGGGTTCACCCCTCCACTTT. Translation gives CASSLEGRGSPLHF.

The chain has TRBV2 and TRBJ1-2; D gene unclear. The V gene's germline CDR1 is SNHLY and CDR2 FYNNEI. This CDR3 is built from 13 residues. V was cut by 4 bases and J by 8 bases, with 14 bases left in between. Written as DNA, the CDR3 is TGTGCCAGCAGTGCTGGAGGAGATCTGGGCTACACCTTC. This encodes CASSAGGDLGYTF.

CDR3 sequence: CASSAGLAGGQETQYF. DNA of the CDR3: TGTGCCAGCAGCGCGGGACTAGCGGGGGGACAAGAGACCCAGTACTTC. The chain has TRBV11-1 and TRBJ2-5; 15 positions match TRBD2. The ends lost 5 bases at V and 2 bases at J; junction bases unmatched: 3. The germline V gene encodes CDR1 SGHAT and CDR2 FQDESV (reference sequence). CDR3 length: 16 amino acids.

The rearrangement uses TRBV25-1 and TRBJ2-1; 12 positions agree with TRBD2. Per germline, CDR1 MGHDK and CDR2 SYGVNS. Trimming removed 0 bases from V and 11 bases from J; junction bases left unmatched: 14. The CDR3 extends over 18 amino acids. The CDR3 nucleotides are TGTGCCAGCAGTGAATACGGGGGGACTAGCGGGCCTGGGGTGAAGCAGTTCTTC. As protein: CASSEYGGTSGPGVKQFF.

V is TRBV18 and J is TRBJ2-1; 11 bases are shared with TRBD2. V lost 2 bases and J lost 12; bases outside the gene matches: 9. The CDR3 length is 15 residues. Germline loops: CDR1 KGHSH, CDR2 LQKENI. CDR3 in DNA: TGTGCCAGCTCACCAATGCGGACTAGCGGGTCTTCGCAGTTCTTC. It specifies CASSPMRTSGSSQFF.

J is TRBJ1-4 and V is TRBV15; the D gene is possibly TRBD1 (6 bases). This CDR3 comprises 15 residues. V gave up 6 bases and J gave up 0 bases, with 11 bases separating them. Germline V lookup: CDR1 LNHNV, CDR2 YYDKDF (reference sequence). DNA of the CDR3: TGTGCCACCAGTGGGGGCTCCGCAACTAATGAAAAACTGTTTTTT. Its protein is CATSGGSATNEKLFF.

The chain combines TRBV7-2 with TRBJ2-7; 7 nucleotides match TRBD2. J gave up 4 bases and V 0 bases, and 6 bases lay outside the gene matches. CDR1 is SGHTA, CDR2 FQGNSA, per germline. This CDR3 spans 15 amino acids. CDR3 residues: CASSLASGSMYEQYF. The CDR3 nucleotides are TGTGCCAGCAGCTTAGCTAGCGGGTCGATGTACGAGCAGTACTTC.

This clone appeared a single time. The V call is TRBV6-2 or TRBV6-3, the J call TRBJ2-1; D is unclear. This CDR3 is built from 14 residues. Trimming took off 3 bases at V and 9 bases at J, with 15 bases between the two ends. Germline CDR1 and CDR2: MNHEY and SVGEGT. As DNA, the CDR3 is TGTGCCAGCAGTTATGAGCTCTCAAGAGGTGAGCAGTTCTTC. Its translation: CASSYELSRGEQFF.

The chain combines TRBV29-1 with TRBJ1-3; D may be TRBD1 (6 bases). The V end was cut by 6 bases, the J end by 1 base, with 13 bases between. The CDR3 length is 14 residues. Germline V gives CDR1 SQVTM, CDR2 ANQGSEA. The CDR3 region is CSVGDIESGNTIYF. The CDR3 DNA sequence: TGCAGCGTCGGGGACATCGAGTCTGGAAACACCATATATTTT.

The V and J genes are TRBV27 and TRBJ1-5; D uncertain. This CDR3 spans 15 amino acids. Trimming removed 4 bases from V and 3 bases from J, with 13 bases in between. Germline V lookup: CDR1 MNHEY, CDR2 SMNVEV (reference sequence). CDR3 loop: CASSSGLGDNQPQHF. The CDR3 region has the DNA TGTGCCAGCAGTTCCGGGCTCGGGGACAATCAGCCCCAGCATTTT.

The chain has TRBV7-2 and TRBJ2-1, with 16 positions matching TRBD2. In germline, CDR1 is SGHTA, CDR2 FQGNSA. Germline trimming cut 3 bases from V and 0 bases from J; bases unmatched to any gene: 5. This CDR3 has 19 residues. CDR3 loop: CASSFGTSGRVSSYNEQFF. CDR3 bases: TGTGCCAGCAGCTTCGGGACTAGCGGGAGGGTAAGCTCCTACAATGAGCAGTTCTTC. Supplemented by reference TRBV7-2 and TRBJ2-1, the full variable domain reads GAGVSQSPSNKVTEKGKDVELRCDPISGHTALYWYRQSLGQGLEFLIYFQGNSAPDKSGLPSDRFSAERTGGSVSTLTIQRTQQEDSAVYLCASSFGTSGRVSSYNEQFFGPGTRLTVL.

The CDR3 loop reads CASSQGLAGTDTQYF. The CDR3 DNA sequence: TGTGCCAGCAGCCAAGGACTAGCGGGCACAGATACGCAGTATTTT. The chain recombines TRBV14 with TRBJ2-3, with TRBD2 identical over 9 bases. Germline V gene data show CDR1 as SGHDN and CDR2 as FVKESK. V lost 1 base, J lost 1 base, and 0 bases stayed unmatched. The CDR3 has 15 residues. The full variable domain, with the rest looked up from reference TRBV14 and TRBJ2-3, is EAGVTQFPSHSVIEKGQTVTLRCDPISGHDNLYWYRRVMGKEIKFLLHFVKESKQDESGMPNNRFLAERTGGTYSTLKVQPAELEDSGVYFCASSQGLAGTDTQYFGPGTRLTVL.

The chain recombines TRBV5-1 with TRBJ2-1; 10 positions agree with TRBD2. Looked up from germline, CDR1 is SGHRS and CDR2 is YFSETQ. V lost 0 bases and J lost 5; bases outside the gene matches: 20. This CDR3 spans 21 amino acids. CDR3 DNA sequence: TGCGCCAGCAGCTTGGCCCTAGGGTCCAGGGCCGGACTAGCGGAGAACAATGAGCAGTTCTTC. Its protein product is CASSLALGSRAGLAENNEQFF.

This chain uses TRBV11-2 with TRBJ1-1; TRBD1 aligns across 7 bases. From germline, CDR1 is SGHAT and CDR2 FQNNGV. Trimming took 4 bases from V and 1 from J; bases not matched to a gene: 3. The CDR3 consists of 14 residues. CDR3 nucleotide sequence: TGTGCCAGCAGCTCGGGGACAGAGAACACTGAAGCTTTCTTT. Its protein is CASSSGTENTEAFF.

V is TRBV19 and J is TRBJ1-2, with 11 bases aligning to TRBD1. CDR1 and CDR2 from the germline V gene are LNHDA and SQIVND (reference sequence). The CDR3 loop spans 16 amino acids. V dropped 1 base and J dropped 3; count of bases not matched to a gene: 4. The CDR3 bases are TGTGCCAGTAGTATAGGTGGACAGGGGGCCCACTATGGCTACACCTTC. It is translated as CASSIGGQGAHYGYTF.

J is TRBJ1-1 and V is TRBV5-4; 10 nucleotides match TRBD1. V dropped 4 bases and J dropped 0; count of bases not matched to a gene: 9. CDR1 is SGHNT and CDR2 is YYREEE in the germline V gene (reference sequence). The CDR3 spans 17 residues. The CDR3 protein is CASSQGTGAVMNTEAFF. The CDR3 coding sequence is TGTGCCAGCAGCCAAGGGACAGGGGCGGTAATGAACACTGAAGCTTTCTTT.

A single count supports this clone. In DNA form, the CDR3 reads TGTGCCAGCAGCCCATACCCAGGGGGTCGGGGGAATGGCAATGAGCAGTTCTTC. Protein sequence: CASSPYPGGRGNGNEQFF. This chain uses TRBV27 with TRBJ2-1; tentatively, D is TRBD1 (7 bases). This CDR3 is 18 amino acids long. Trimming stripped 6 bases from V and 6 bases from J, with 27 bases between. CDR1 MNHEY and CDR2 SMNVEV come from the germline V gene (reference sequence).

J is TRBJ1-5 and V is TRBV19; weak D call: TRBD1 (5 bases). The CDR3 consists of 15 residues. From germline, CDR1 is LNHDA and CDR2 SQIVND (reference sequence). V lost 3 bases, J lost 4 bases, and 13 bases lay in between. CDR3 amino acids: CASSIPPGLNQPQHF. DNA of the CDR3: TGTGCCAGTAGTATCCCCCCAGGGCTGAATCAGCCCCAGCATTTT. The full variable domain, in which reference TRBV19 and TRBJ1-5 provide the parts outside the CDR3, is DGGITQSPKYLFRKEGQNVTLSCEQNLNHDAMYWYRQDPGQGLRLIYYSQIVNDFQKGDIAEGYSVSREKKESFPLTVTSAQKNPTAFYLCASSIPPGLNQPQHFGDGTRLSIL.

This chain uses TRBV7-9 with TRBJ2-1, with 10 positions matching TRBD2. Germline lookup yields CDR1 SEHNR and CDR2 FQNEAQ (reference sequence). V lost 1 base, J lost 2 bases, and 8 bases stayed unmatched. The CDR3 loop spans 18 amino acids. The chain's CDR3 is CASSLGLAGVSAYNEQFF. The CDR3 DNA is TGTGCCAGCAGCTTAGGGCTAGCGGGAGTTAGCGCCTACAATGAGCAGTTCTTC. The full variable domain, rest sourced from reference TRBV7-9 and TRBJ2-1, is DTGVSQNPRHKITKRGQNVTFRCDPISEHNRLYWYRQTLGQGPEFLTYFQNEAQLEKSRLLSDRFSAERPKGSFSTLEIQRTEQGDSAMYLCASSLGLAGVSAYNEQFFGPGTRLTVL.

V and J are TRBV27 and TRBJ2-5; 9 positions agree with TRBD2. This CDR3 has 17 residues. Trimming took 2 bases from V and 5 from J; bases not matched to a gene: 12. Germline lookup yields CDR1 MNHEY and CDR2 SMNVEV (reference sequence). In nucleotides, the CDR3 is TGTGCCAGCAGTTTAGGTACGGCGGGGGGGGGCTGGGAGACCCAGTACTTC. It is translated as CASSLGTAGGGWETQYF.

The chain carries TRBV5-1 and TRBJ2-7, with TRBD1 matching over 9 bases. Germline V gives CDR1 SGHRS, CDR2 YFSETQ. The CDR3 runs 15 residues. The trim removed 0 bases at V and 3 bases at J, leaving 4 bases unmatched. DNA for the CDR3: TGCGCCAGCAGCTTGGGAGGGACAGGGATCTACGAGCAGTACTTC. This gives the protein CASSLGGTGIYEQYF. The whole variable domain, filled in from reference TRBV5-1 and TRBJ2-7, reads KAGVTQTPRYLIKTRGQQVTLSCSPISGHRSVSWYQQTPGQGLQFLFEYFSETQRNKGNFPGRFSGRQFSNSRSEMNVSTLELGDSALYLCASSLGGTGIYEQYFGPGTRLTVT.

The chain combines TRBV9 with TRBJ1-2, with 8 bases lining up with TRBD1. This CDR3 comprises 13 residues. Germline loops: CDR1 SGDLS, CDR2 YYNGEE. J lost 5 bases, V lost 4 bases, and 4 bases had no gene match. CDR3 sequence: CASSQGAGYGYTF. The CDR3 DNA follows: TGTGCCAGCAGCCAGGGGGCGGGATATGGCTACACCTTC. The full variable domain, rest sourced from reference TRBV9 and TRBJ1-2, is DSGVTQTPKHLITATGQRVTLRCSPRSGDLSVYWYQQSLDQGLQFLIQYYNGEERAKGNILERFSAQQFPDLHSELNLSSLELGDSALYFCASSQGAGYGYTFGSGTRLTVV.

The gene calls are TRBV6-1 and TRBJ2-1; 7 bases match TRBD1. CDR3 size: 17 residues. V was clipped by 3 bases and J by 0 bases; unmatched bases: 8. Germline assignment: CDR1 MNHNS and CDR2 SASEGT. The CDR3 is CASSDKTGFFSYNEQFF. The CDR3 DNA reads as TGTGCCAGCAGTGACAAGACAGGGTTCTTCTCCTACAATGAGCAGTTCTTC.

The J gene is TRBJ1-4, the V gene TRBV2; the match to TRBD1 covers 8 bases. CDR3 length: 14 residues. V trimming: 6 bases; J trimming: 7 bases; junction bases outside the gene matches: 7. Germline lookup yields CDR1 SNHLY and CDR2 FYNNEI. In DNA form, the CDR3 reads TGTGCCAGCAGAGCAGGGGGCAGGAGTGAAAAACTGTTTTTT. This translates into CASRAGGRSEKLFF.